This TCR beta chain was observed in a study of T-cell reconstitution after alpha-beta-depleted transplantation in children. This sample's TCRbeta library carried unique molecular identifier barcodes. TCRdb reprocessed the PCR reads via MiXCR and lists one record per CDR3 protein. The profile covers about 110,000 distinct CDR3 sequences, with 9% to 12% appearing a single time and 6.5% to 9.5% taken by the ten largest. There are a few counts of this clonotype. The CDR3 runs to 12 residues. The germline V gene encodes CDR1 SGHNT and CDR2 YYREEE (reference sequence). The V and J ends lost 1 base and 7 bases respectively, with 9 bases between them.

This TCR derives from a human donor who donated a stem cell graft to a child with acute lymphoblastic leukemia. The chain recombines TRBV5-4 with TRBJ2-7; possible D gene TRBD1, 5 bases. The sample here was PBMCs from the stem cell graft donor, taken from the stem cell graft. The CDR3 spells CASSLPNREQYF. The CDR3 coding sequence is TGTGCCAGCAGCTTGCCGAACAGGGAGCAGTACTTC.